This is a list of T cell receptor beta chains from one sample in a study of radiotherapy plus CTLA-4 blockade in lung cancer. The method was immunoSEQ multiplex PCR; TCRdb's version includes in-frame clones alone and lacks a portion of them. The sample lists about 62,000 clones, about 72% occurring once. Sequencing was performed on peripheral blood, taken from a patient treated with radiotherapy plus ipilimumab. These receptors came from a human donor with non-small cell lung cancer who had a complete response to radiotherapy plus ipilimumab. Each CDR3 is given with its conserved first and last residue. The D gene is left open where the match is weak. Clone size is shown for a subset of rows, as once, few, many or a class of expanded clone.

TRBJ2-7	TRBV9	NA	NA	CASSVVGSSYEQYF	TGTGCCAGCAGCGTAGTGGGCAGCTCCTACGAGCAGTACTTC
TRBJ2-6	TRBV7-9	TRBD1	NA	CASTLSGTGVSGANVLTF	TGTGCCAGCACCCTATCCGGGACAGGGGTGTCTGGGGCCAACGTCCTGACTTTC
TRBJ1-5	TRBV19	NA	NA	CASSAGRTDNQPQHF	TGTGCCAGTAGTGCGGGTAGGACTGATAATCAGCCCCAGCATTTT
TRBJ2-7	TRBV29-1	NA	NA	CSVEAGSSYEQYF	TGCAGCGTTGAGGCGGGAAGCTCCTACGAGCAGTACTTC
TRBJ2-7	TRBV18	NA	NA	CASSPPPRTERSEQYF	TGTGCCAGCTCACCACCACCCCGGACAGAGCGGAGCGAGCAGTACTTC
TRBJ1-5	TRBV18	NA	once	CASSPQGGFQPQHF	TGTGCCAGCTCACCACAGGGGGGGTTTCAGCCCCAGCATTTT
TRBJ2-1	TRBV28	NA	NA	CASSLWGLSPGEQFF	TGTGCCAGCAGTTTATGGGGACTCTCGCCGGGTGAGCAGTTCTTC
TRBJ1-3	TRBV9	NA	NA	CASSVSGSRNTIYF	TGTGCCAGCAGCGTCTCGGGGAGTAGAAACACCATATATTTT
TRBJ2-4	TRBV6-5	TRBD1	NA	CASSRTGQGNIQYF	TGTGCCAGCAGTCGAACGGGACAGGGGAACATTCAGTACTTC
TRBJ1-3	TRBV4-3	NA	NA	CASSQDSGFGNTIYF	TGCGCCAGCAGCCAAGATTCAGGGTTTGGAAACACCATATATTTT
TRBJ2-1	TRBV7-9	NA	NA	CASAFLRGGNSYNEQFF	TGTGCCAGCGCTTTCTTAAGAGGCGGGAACTCCTACAATGAGCAGTTCTTC
TRBJ1-5	TRBV7-9	TRBD1	few	CASSLEAGGHQPQHF	TGTGCCAGCAGCTTAGAGGCAGGGGGTCATCAGCCCCAGCATTTT
TRBJ1-1	TRBV10-3	NA	NA	CAISVTMNTEAFF	TGTGCCATCAGTGTGACTATGAACACTGAAGCTTTCTTT
TRBJ2-5	TRBV5-1	TRBD2	NA	CASSLAGTSGVETQYF	TGCGCCAGCAGCTTGGCCGGGACTAGCGGGGTGGAGACCCAGTACTTC
TRBJ2-7	TRBV28	NA	NA	CASSLFAGIGEQYF	TGTGCCAGCAGTTTATTTGCGGGAATCGGCGAGCAGTACTTC
TRBJ2-2	TRBV19	NA	NA	CASSRPSGVRAGELFF	TGTGCCAGTAGTCGTCCCTCAGGGGTGAGAGCCGGGGAGCTGTTTTTT
TRBJ2-7	TRBV25-1	TRBD2	NA	CASRPRPFRGRASGEQYF	TGTGCCAGCAGACCGAGACCCTTTCGCGGGAGGGCCTCGGGCGAGCAGTACTTC
TRBJ1-2	TRBV7-7	TRBD1	NA	CASSSGTGRYGYTF	TGTGCCAGCAGCTCTGGGACAGGACGCTATGGCTACACCTTC
TRBJ2-5	TRBV18	TRBD2	NA	CASSPPSGETQYF	TGTGCCAGCTCACCCCCTAGCGGAGAGACCCAGTACTTC
TRBJ2-1	TRBV28	NA	NA	CASSPPRDSSYNEQFF	TGTGCCAGCAGTCCCCCCCGGGACTCCTCCTACAATGAGCAGTTCTTC
TRBJ1-4	TRBV28	NA	NA	CASSLPHSIEKLFF	TGTGCCAGCAGTTTACCCCACAGTATTGAAAAACTGTTTTTT
TRBJ2-1	TRBV5-4	NA	NA	CASSPRAGSSYNEQFF	TGTGCCAGCAGCCCCAGGGCGGGAAGCTCCTACAATGAGCAGTTCTTC
TRBJ2-1	TRBV5-1	TRBD1	NA	CASSLGGQGQVQFF	TGCGCCAGCAGCTTGGGGGGACAGGGTCAAGTGCAGTTCTTC
TRBJ1-2	TRBV7-2	NA	NA	CASSLTVGGYTF	TGTGCCAGCAGCTTAACAGTGGGTGGCTACACCTTC
TRBJ2-1	TRBV2	NA	NA	CASRFEGNEQFF	TGTGCCAGCAGATTCGAGGGCAATGAGCAGTTCTTC
TRBJ2-2	TRBV5-1	NA	NA	CASSFRETGELFF	TGCGCCAGCAGCTTTCGGGAAACCGGGGAGCTGTTTTTT
TRBJ1-4	TRBV12-5	NA	few	CASGIGPDSGKLFF	TGTGCTAGTGGTATCGGCCCCGACTCGGGGAAACTGTTTTTT
TRBJ1-5	TRBV27	NA	NA	CASRVPGQPQHF	TGTGCCAGCAGAGTTCCCGGTCAGCCCCAGCATTTT
TRBJ2-3	TRBV18	NA	NA	CASSPNSDTQYF	TGTGCCAGCTCGCCTAACTCAGATACGCAGTATTTT
TRBJ2-7	TRBV7-9	NA	NA	CASSPGVGYEQYF	TGTGCCAGCAGCCCGGGGGTGGGCTACGAGCAGTACTTC
TRBJ1-2	TRBV20-1	TRBD1	once	CSDQGANGYTF	TGCAGCGATCAGGGGGCCAATGGCTACACCTTC
TRBJ1-3	TRBV6-5	NA	once	CASSYSSGSGNTIYF	TGTGCCAGCAGTTACTCTTCAGGGTCTGGAAACACCATATATTTT
TRBJ2-5	TRBV4-1	TRBD2	NA	CASSQDRSSGGETQYF	TGCGCCAGCAGCCAAGATCGATCTAGCGGGGGTGAGACCCAGTACTTC
TRBJ2-7	TRBV6-1	NA	NA	CASWRDSPPSGEQYF	TGTGCCAGTTGGAGGGACAGTCCTCCCAGTGGAGAGCAGTACTTC
TRBJ1-2	TRBV7-9	NA	many	CASSDERQGGNYGYTF	TGTGCCAGCAGCGACGAGAGACAAGGAGGGAACTATGGCTACACCTTC
TRBJ2-3	TRBV5-4	NA	NA	CASSFKQGTDTQYF	TGTGCCAGCAGCTTCAAACAGGGAACAGATACGCAGTATTTT
TRBJ2-1	TRBV28	TRBD1	NA	CASSLVGTGWRDEQFF	TGTGCCAGCAGTTTAGTGGGGACAGGATGGCGCGATGAGCAGTTCTTC
TRBJ2-7	TRBV6-1	NA	NA	CASRRERSSYEQYF	TGTGCCAGCAGGAGGGAGCGGAGCTCCTACGAGCAGTACTTC
TRBJ2-5	TRBV4-3	TRBD2	NA	CASSQKGLAGEETQYF	TGCGCCAGCAGCCAAAAGGGACTAGCGGGGGAAGAGACCCAGTACTTC
TRBJ2-2	TRBV19	NA	NA	CASRRGRGNTGELFF	TGTGCCAGCCGTAGGGGGCGGGGGAACACCGGGGAGCTGTTTTTT
TRBJ2-7	TRBV6-1	TRBD2	NA	CASRMLAGLEQYF	TGTGCCAGCAGAATGCTAGCGGGGCTCGAGCAGTACTTC
TRBJ2-7	TRBV7-3	NA	once	CASSMTGPYEQYF	TGTGCCAGCAGCATGACAGGACCATACGAGCAGTACTTC
TRBJ2-5	TRBV30	NA	once	CAWSVARLISTQYF	TGTGCCTGGAGTGTGGCCCGCCTTATTTCGACCCAGTACTTC
TRBJ1-5	TRBV19	TRBD1	few	CASSFYYTGTALSNQPQHF	TGTGCCAGTAGTTTTTACTACACCGGGACAGCCTTAAGCAATCAGCCCCAGCATTTT
TRBJ2-5	TRBV5-4	NA	NA	CSATTGPQETQYF	TGTTCTGCGACGACAGGACCCCAAGAGACCCAGTACTTC
TRBJ2-3	TRBV7-2	TRBD2	few	CASSLVASGTTDTQYF	TGTGCCAGCAGCTTAGTGGCTAGCGGGACGACAGATACGCAGTATTTT
TRBJ2-5	TRBV28	NA	NA	CASSSQGLETQYF	TGTGCCAGCAGTTCACAGGGCCTGGAGACCCAGTACTTC
TRBJ2-1	TRBV7-2	TRBD2	NA	CASSPRGTSGRDEQFF	TGTGCCAGCAGCCCCCGGGGGACTAGCGGGAGAGATGAGCAGTTCTTC
TRBJ2-2	TRBV5-1	NA	NA	CASRPAHNTGELFF	TGCGCCAGCAGACCAGCGCATAACACCGGGGAGCTGTTTTTT
TRBJ2-3	TRBV28	NA	NA	CASSVGGNKADTQYF	TGTGCCAGCAGTGTTGGAGGGAACAAAGCAGATACGCAGTATTTT
TRBJ2-1	TRBV7-3	TRBD1	NA	CASSSWTGGLHEQFF	TGTGCCAGCAGCTCCTGGACAGGGGGCTTACATGAGCAGTTCTTC
TRBJ1-4	TRBV30	NA	NA	CAWGPRGASEKLFF	TGTGCCTGGGGACCCAGGGGCGCCAGTGAAAAACTGTTTTTT
TRBJ1-1	TRBV2	TRBD1	NA	CASSVTGTEAFF	TGTGCCAGCAGCGTGACAGGGACTGAAGCTTTCTTT
TRBJ2-1	TRBV2	NA	NA	CASSKQGSKNNEQFF	TGTGCCAGCAGCAAGCAGGGATCGAAAAACAATGAGCAGTTCTTC
TRBJ1-3	TRBV7-9	NA	few	CASRAGWGNTIYF	TGTGCCAGCAGGGCAGGGTGGGGAAACACCATATATTTT
TRBJ2-5	TRBV5-1	TRBD2	NA	CASTRSGGDQETQYF	TGCGCCAGCACTAGGAGCGGGGGGGACCAAGAGACCCAGTACTTC
TRBJ1-3	TRBV9	NA	NA	CASSVGQGGGNTIYF	TGTGCCAGCAGCGTAGGCCAGGGAGGCGGAAACACCATATATTTT
TRBJ2-1	TRBV5-1	NA	NA	CASSLAVGTRSNEQFF	TGCGCCAGCAGCTTGGCGGTAGGAACTAGAAGCAATGAGCAGTTCTTC